Listed below are T cell receptor beta chains from one sample, sequenced in a study of cytotoxic CD8 clonotypes in ibrutinib-treated CLL. Libraries were prepared by immunoSEQ multiplex PCR; TCRdb keeps only in-frame clonotypes and omits some of them. Of approximately 190,000 clones listed, 60% to 80% are singletons. The input for sequencing was PBMCs, taken after 12 months of ibrutinib treatment. These receptors were collected from a human donor with chronic lymphocytic leukemia. CDR3s include the opening cysteine and the closing phenylalanine or tryptophan. The D gene is left open where the match is weak. Clone size is not always given. Where it is, it says once, few, many or a class for expanded clones.

>.|TRBJ2-2|TRBV18|.
CASSPGGNTGELFF
TGTGCCAGCTCACCTGGGGGGAACACCGGGGAGCTGTTTTTT
>.|TRBJ2-7|TRBV10-2|.
CASSESMTPHEQYF
TGCGCCAGCAGTGAGTCGATGACCCCCCACGAGCAGTACTTC
>.|TRBJ2-7|TRBV29-1|.
CSVTGIYEQYF
TGCAGCGTCACAGGGATCTACGAGCAGTACTTC
>TRBD1|TRBJ1-2|TRBV30|.
CASQGGAGGYTF
TGTGCCTCGCAGGGGGGAGCAGGTGGCTACACCTTC
>.|TRBJ2-3|TRBV30|.
CAWSEGADTQYF
TGTGCCTGGAGTGAGGGTGCAGATACGCAGTATTTT
>TRBD2|TRBJ2-3|TRBV5-1|.
CASSNPSGRTDTQYF
TGCGCCAGCAGCAACCCTAGCGGGAGAACAGATACGCAGTATTTT
>.|TRBJ1-1|TRBV7-6|.
CASSAYTGTLNTEAFF
TGTGCCAGCAGCGCCTATACAGGGACGTTGAACACTGAAGCTTTCTTT
>.|TRBJ1-3|TRBV19|.
CASTGGLGRRNTIYF
TGTGCCAGTACCGGAGGACTGGGAAGGCGAAACACCATATATTTT
>.|TRBJ2-6|TRBV5-1|.
CASSVPASGANVLTF
TGCGCCAGCAGCGTCCCGGCCTCTGGGGCCAACGTCCTGACTTTC
>TRBD1|TRBJ1-3|TRBV29-1|.
CSVEAKTGSSGNTIYF
TGCAGCGTTGAAGCCAAGACAGGGAGCTCTGGAAACACCATATATTTT
>.|TRBJ1-4|TRBV6-5|.
CASSYWRGAEKLFF
TGTGCCAGCAGTTACTGGCGGGGTGCTGAAAAACTGTTTTTT
>TRBD1|TRBJ1-5|TRBV6-1|.
CASTPILTGRQPQHF
TGTGCCAGCACCCCGATTTTGACAGGGAGGCAGCCCCAGCATTTT
>.|TRBJ1-2|TRBV6-5|once
CASSLLLYGYTF
TGTGCCAGCAGTCTTTTGCTCTATGGCTACACCTTC
>.|TRBJ1-6|TRBV7-2|few
CASSAAAPNNSPLHF
TGTGCCAGCAGCGCTGCAGCACCGAATAATTCACCCCTCCACTTT
>TRBD1|TRBJ2-7|TRBV30|.
CAWRDKPGQGNYEQYF
TGTGCCTGGAGGGACAAGCCGGGACAGGGTAATTACGAGCAGTACTTC
>.|TRBJ2-4|TRBV7-2|.
CASSLPSGLAAKNIQYF
TGTGCCAGCAGCCTACCATCGGGACTTGCAGCCAAAAACATTCAGTACTTC
>.|TRBJ2-4|TRBV30|.
CAWTGGLAKNIQYF
TGTGCCTGGACCGGAGGGCTTGCCAAAAACATTCAGTACTTC
>.|TRBJ1-1|TRBV19|.
CASTPSGGRYTEAFF
TGTGCCAGTACCCCGTCCGGGGGTAGGTACACTGAAGCTTTCTTT
>TRBD1|TRBJ2-1|TRBV28|.
CASSVTRGHGSYNEQFF
TGTGCCAGCAGTGTTACAAGGGGGCATGGGTCCTACAATGAGCAGTTCTTC
>TRBD2|TRBJ2-7|TRBV29-1|once
CSVVTSGRNEQYF
TGCAGCGTTGTAACTAGCGGGAGGAACGAGCAGTACTTC
>.|TRBJ2-7|TRBV20-1|.
CSADLSGQYF
TGCAGTGCTGATCTATCTGGGCAGTACTTC
>TRBD1|TRBJ1-5|TRBV25-1|.
CASRGQGRNQPQHF
TGTGCCAGCAGGGGACAGGGAAGAAATCAGCCCCAGCATTTT
>TRBD1|TRBJ1-1|TRBV5-6|.
CASSLFGRTGGSSGTEAFF
TGTGCCAGCAGCTTGTTTGGTCGGACAGGGGGGTCTTCTGGCACTGAAGCTTTCTTT
>.|TRBJ2-1|TRBV9|many
CASSVVLNYNEQFF
TGTGCCAGCAGCGTAGTGTTAAATTACAATGAGCAGTTCTTC
>.|TRBJ1-2|TRBV28|.
CATPQVGSNYGYTF
TGTGCCACCCCGCAGGTGGGGTCCAACTATGGCTACACCTTC
>TRBD2|TRBJ2-2|TRBV9|.
CASTGGPTGELFF
TGTGCCAGCACGGGGGGGCCCACCGGGGAGCTGTTTTTT
>TRBD1|TRBJ1-2|TRBV5-1|.
CASSFGAGGDLGYGYTF
TGCGCCAGCAGCTTTGGCGCAGGGGGCGACCTAGGTTATGGCTACACCTTC
>.|TRBJ2-1|TRBV18|few
CASSPGAGGTYNEQFF
TGTGCCAGCTCACCGGGAGCGGGCGGAACTTACAATGAGCAGTTCTTC
>TRBD1|TRBJ1-2|TRBV20-1|.
CSAYDRDGYTF
TGCAGTGCTTACGACAGGGACGGCTACACCTTC